The present entry profiles one T cell receptor beta chain with its context. The antigen is undetermined. This sample is drawn from a study of CD8 T cells in Susac syndrome. Broader study findings: The study recognized that its TCR sequencing and HLA analysis covered a relatively small number of individuals.

TEMRA cells were FACS-enriched, with CD8+ and CD4+ T cells isolated negatively. Germline V lookup: CDR1 SGHDN, CDR2 FVKESK. V was pared by 8 bases and J by 1 base, with 2 bases of the junction left unmatched. The CDR3 sequence is 13 residues long. With random hexamers, 0.5 to 1 ug RNA was reverse transcribed. An immunoSEQ multiplex PCR amplified TCR beta CDR3 over 54 Vbeta and 13 Jbeta. TCRdb recomputed calls from the immunoSEQ multiplex PCR reads with MiXCR, one row per CDR3 protein. The top ten clones hold around 0.15% of a sample with 150,000 to 200,000 distinct CDR3 sequences, about 95% of them seen once.

The TCR originated in a human donor with multiple sclerosis. This chain joins TRBV14 and TRBJ2-3; 8 bases agree with TRBD2. Input material: CD8+ T cells from PBMCs. This chain's CDR3 is CASGAGGTDTQYF. CDR3 DNA sequence: TGTGCCAGCGGAGCGGGAGGCACAGATACGCAGTATTTT.